A selection of T cell receptor beta chains follows, all from one sample in a study of Graves' ophthalmopathy and Graves' hyperthyroidism. TCRdb re-called the multiplex PCR reads with MiXCR, one entry per CDR3 protein. Counted here are 500,000 to 600,000 distinct CDR3 sequences, about 35% occurring once; the ten biggest clones make up around 4%. The sample was peripheral blood or thyroid tissue (not recorded which). The receptors come from an adult man with Graves' hyperthyroidism. Both conserved end residues are part of each CDR3. The order of the fields is clone size, J gene, V gene, D gene, CDR3 protein, CDR3 DNA. The D gene is left open where the match is weak. Rows may omit the clone size; those that give it use once, few, many or a size class.

NA,TRBJ1-5,TRBV3-1,TRBD1,CASSYTGDNQPQHF,TGTGCCAGCAGCTATACAGGGGATAATCAGCCCCAGCATTTT
many,TRBJ2-7,TRBV20-1,TRBD1,CSARDGGQTYEQYF,TGCAGTGCTAGAGATGGGGGACAGACCTACGAGCAGTACTTC
many,TRBJ2-5,TRBV13,TRBD2,CASRPPVGTSATETQYF,TGTGCCAGCAGGCCTCCGGTCGGGACTAGCGCCACGGAGACCCAGTACTTC
NA,TRBJ2-5,TRBV10-3,NA,CAISFRRVQRNQETQYF,TGTGCCATCAGTTTTCGCAGGGTCCAGCGGAACCAAGAGACCCAGTACTTC
many,TRBJ2-2,TRBV7-2,NA,CASRLAWTGELFF,TGTGCCAGCAGACTAGCCTGGACCGGGGAGCTGTTTTTT
many,TRBJ1-3,TRBV7-8,NA,CASSPPTGNTIYF,TGTGCCAGCAGCCCCCCGACCGGAAACACCATATATTTT
many,TRBJ2-5,TRBV6-5,NA,CASSGHSVETQYF,TGTGCCAGCAGTGGCCATAGCGTAGAGACCCAGTACTTC
few,TRBJ1-4,TRBV14,NA,CASSQGITATTNEKLFF,TGTGCCAGCAGCCAAGGTATAACGGCGACTACTAATGAAAAACTGTTTTTT
many,TRBJ2-7,TRBV5-1,TRBD2,CASSQTSGRFYEQYF,TGCGCCAGCAGCCAAACTAGCGGGAGATTTTACGAGCAGTACTTC
once,TRBJ2-7,TRBV6-6,TRBD1,CASSYWGTDSSYEQYF,TGTGCCAGCAGTTACTGGGGGACAGATAGCTCCTACGAGCAGTACTTC
NA,TRBJ2-3,TRBV20-1,NA,CSAARQVSTDTQYF,TGCAGTGCTGCCCGACAGGTTAGCACAGATACGCAGTATTTT
NA,TRBJ1-1,TRBV29-1,NA,CSLEDRNTEAFF,TGCAGCTTGGAAGACAGGAACACTGAAGCTTTCTTT
few,TRBJ2-5,TRBV4-2,NA,CASSQTDPPETQYF,TGTGCCAGCAGCCAAACCGACCCGCCGGAGACCCAGTACTTC
NA,TRBJ2-7,TRBV19,NA,CASRHHGTSYEQYF,TGTGCCAGTAGACACCACGGGACTTCCTACGAGCAGTACTTC
once,TRBJ2-5,TRBV29-1,TRBD2,CSVEPGLAGETQYF,TGCAGCGTTGAGCCGGGACTAGCGGGAGAGACCCAGTACTTC
NA,TRBJ2-5,TRBV29-1,TRBD1,CSETGQETQYF,TGCAGCGAGACAGGGCAAGAGACCCAGTACTTC
NA,TRBJ2-7,TRBV20-1,TRBD2,CSAGTSGREDEQYF,TGCAGTGCGGGGACTAGCGGGAGGGAGGACGAGCAGTACTTC
many,TRBJ1-5,TRBV20-1,TRBD1,CSARADRGNQPQHF,TGCAGTGCTAGAGCTGACAGGGGTAATCAGCCCCAGCATTTT
NA,TRBJ2-6,TRBV28,NA,CASGSGANVLTF,TGTGCATCGGGGTCTGGGGCCAACGTCCTGACTTTC
NA,TRBJ2-2,TRBV15,TRBD2,CATSRGLAGYTGELFF,TGTGCCACCAGCAGAGGACTAGCGGGGTACACCGGGGAGCTGTTTTTT
NA,TRBJ1-1,TRBV5-1,NA,CASSSRGQHNTEAFF,TGCGCCAGCAGCTCGCGGGGGCAGCATAACACTGAAGCTTTCTTT
many,TRBJ2-2,TRBV7-8,TRBD2,CASSLVSGRGGGLNTGELFF,TGTGCCAGCAGCTTAGTTAGCGGGAGAGGCGGGGGACTGAACACCGGGGAGCTGTTTTTT
NA,TRBJ1-3,TRBV7-9,NA,CASSATYEGPSGNTIYF,TGTGCCAGCAGCGCAACCTACGAGGGCCCCTCTGGAAACACCATATATTTT
many,TRBJ2-6,TRBV4-2,TRBD1,CASSQESQGVEGANVLTF,TGTGCCAGCAGCCAAGAATCACAGGGGGTAGAAGGGGCCAACGTCCTGACTTTC
NA,TRBJ2-3,TRBV29-1,NA,CSAVRPAASTDTQYF,TGCAGCGCCGTCAGGCCAGCGGCTAGCACAGATACGCAGTATTTT
many,TRBJ1-1,TRBV12-3/TRBV12-4,NA,CASSLGGPEAFF,TGTGCCAGCAGTTTAGGGGGCCCTGAAGCTTTCTTT
few,TRBJ2-3,TRBV9,NA,CASSAGSDTQYF,TGTGCCAGCAGCGCCGGTTCGGATACGCAGTATTTT
NA,TRBJ1-5,TRBV4-2,NA,CASSQAQDSNQPQHF,TGTGCCAGCAGCCAAGCCCAGGATAGCAATCAGCCCCAGCATTTT
few,TRBJ2-7,TRBV18,TRBD1,CASRRTGIHEQYF,TGTGCCAGCCGACGGACAGGGATCCACGAGCAGTACTTC
many,TRBJ1-2,TRBV5-1,TRBD1,CASRPGQANYGYTF,TGCGCCAGCAGGCCGGGACAGGCAAACTATGGCTACACCTTC
NA,TRBJ1-5,TRBV28,NA,CALGKRGSNQPQHF,TGTGCTTTGGGGAAACGGGGTAGCAATCAGCCCCAGCATTTT
NA,TRBJ2-5,TRBV29-1,TRBD2,CSVASGGETQYF,TGCAGCGTCGCTAGCGGGGGGGAGACCCAGTACTTC
NA,TRBJ1-3,TRBV12-3/TRBV12-4,NA,CASSLLGPGNTIYF,TGTGCCAGCAGTTTACTGGGACCAGGAAACACCATATATTTT
few,TRBJ2-3,TRBV20-1,NA,CSARDGGDTDTQYF,TGCAGTGCTAGAGACGGCGGAGACACAGATACGCAGTATTTT
NA,TRBJ2-2,TRBV5-5,TRBD2,CASSSRPSGFPGELFF,TGTGCCAGCAGCTCCAGGCCTAGCGGGTTCCCCGGGGAGCTGTTTTTT
NA,TRBJ2-5,TRBV7-9,TRBD2,CASSPGGLWETQYF,TGTGCCAGCAGCCCGGGGGGGCTTTGGGAGACCCAGTACTTC
many,TRBJ1-2,TRBV10-1,NA,CASSSPPGRPQLYGYTF,TGCGCCAGCAGCTCTCCTCCGGGTCGCCCCCAACTCTATGGCTACACCTTC
NA,TRBJ1-4,TRBV6-5,NA,CASAQSDEKLFF,TGTGCCAGCGCCCAAAGCGATGAAAAACTGTTTTTT
few,TRBJ2-2,TRBV19,TRBD1,CASIPTGWKGELFF,TGTGCCAGTATACCGACAGGGTGGAAGGGGGAGCTGTTTTTT
few,TRBJ2-5,TRBV10-3,NA,CAISESPGTVGETQYF,TGTGCCATCAGTGAGTCTCCAGGGACCGTGGGGGAGACCCAGTACTTC
NA,TRBJ1-1,TRBV19,NA,CASSRARGRNTEAFF,TGTGCCAGTAGCAGGGCCAGGGGAAGGAACACTGAAGCTTTCTTT
many,TRBJ1-1,TRBV15,NA,CATSRVRDGNGAFF,TGTGCCACCAGCAGAGTTCGCGACGGAAACGGGGCTTTCTTT